The clone carrying this TCR beta chain came up a few times. What it binds is not known. The sample comes from a study of T cells in narcolepsy. General study points: Reportedly, autoreactive clonotypes were serially detected in patients' blood but not controls'.

Only in-frame clones appear in the TCRdb table, and some are missing; sequencing was by immunoSEQ multiplex PCR. The sample consists of 20,000 to 25,000 clones, roughly 86% of them appearing once. Trimming left V 4 bases short and J 2 bases short, with 15 bases between. In germline, CDR1 is MDHEN, CDR2 SYDVKM. The CDR3 has 15 residues. The specimen sequenced was CD45RA- memory CD4+ T cells from PBMCs. The receptor comes from a human donor with narcolepsy. The chain joins TRBV28 to TRBJ2-7; no clear D gene. As DNA, the CDR3 is TGTGCCAGCAGTTCCCCCCATCGATTGACCTACGAGCAGTACTTC. Translated: CASSSPHRLTYEQYF.